This T cell receptor (beta chain) was documented in a study of cytomegalovirus exposure and HLA in healthy donors. Using immunoSEQ multiplex PCR, the repertoire was profiled, and TCRdb retains in-frame clones only, with some absent. This sample has about 120,000 clones, with 89% found just once. From germline, CDR1 is MNHNS and CDR2 SASEGT. The CDR3 extends over 15 amino acids. The V segment lost 2 bases and the J segment 5 bases; nucleotides outside the gene matches: 4. There are a few counts of this clone. Sequenced: PBMCs. The chain employs TRBV6-1 and TRBJ1-5; 9 nucleotides align to TRBD1. This clonotype was sampled from a woman between 18 and 30 years old in good health and CMV-seronegative. CDR3 sequence (DNA): TGTGCCAGCAGTGAACGGGACAGGGCCTATCAGCCCCAGCATTTT. Translating gives CASSERDRAYQPQHF.